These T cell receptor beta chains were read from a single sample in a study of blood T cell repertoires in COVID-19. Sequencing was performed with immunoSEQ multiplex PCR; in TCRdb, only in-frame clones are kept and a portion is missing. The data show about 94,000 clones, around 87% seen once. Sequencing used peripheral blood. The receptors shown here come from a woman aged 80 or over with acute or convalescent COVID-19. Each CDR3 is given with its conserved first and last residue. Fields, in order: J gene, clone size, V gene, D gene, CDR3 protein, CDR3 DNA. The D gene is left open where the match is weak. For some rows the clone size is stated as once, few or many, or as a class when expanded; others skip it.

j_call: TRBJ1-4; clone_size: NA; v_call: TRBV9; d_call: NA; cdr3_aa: CASSVGGGRSNEKLFF; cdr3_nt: TGTGCCAGCAGCGTAGGTGGGGGCAGGTCTAATGAAAAACTGTTTTTT
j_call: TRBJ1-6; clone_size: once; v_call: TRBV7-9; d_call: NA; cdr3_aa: CASSLGRGKNSPLHF; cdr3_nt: TGTGCCAGCAGCTTAGGTCGGGGAAAGAATTCACCCCTCCACTTT
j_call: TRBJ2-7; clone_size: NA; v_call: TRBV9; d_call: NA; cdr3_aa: CASSVDSSYEQYF; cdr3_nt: TGTGCCAGCAGCGTGGACAGCTCCTACGAGCAGTACTTC
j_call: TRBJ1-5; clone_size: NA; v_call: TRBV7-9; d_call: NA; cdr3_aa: CASSSDSSNQPQHF; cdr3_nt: TGTGCCAGCAGCTCCGACAGTAGCAATCAGCCCCAGCATTTT
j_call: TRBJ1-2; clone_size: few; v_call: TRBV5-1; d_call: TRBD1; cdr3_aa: CASSRATGGPYGYTF; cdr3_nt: TGCGCCAGCAGCCGAGCGACAGGGGGCCCGTATGGCTACACCTTC
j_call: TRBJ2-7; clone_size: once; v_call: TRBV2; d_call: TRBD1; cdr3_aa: CASRPRQGFYEQYF; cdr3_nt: TGTGCCAGCAGACCCCGACAGGGCTTTTACGAGCAGTACTTC
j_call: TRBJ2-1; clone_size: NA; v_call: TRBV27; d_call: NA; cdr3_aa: CASKRGIMDEQFF; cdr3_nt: TGTGCCAGCAAAAGGGGTATCATGGATGAGCAGTTCTTC
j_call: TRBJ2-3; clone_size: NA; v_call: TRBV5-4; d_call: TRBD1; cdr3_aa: CASSLVGQGRWGVDTQYF; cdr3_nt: TGTGCCAGCAGCTTGGTTGGACAGGGAAGATGGGGCGTAGATACGCAGTATTTT
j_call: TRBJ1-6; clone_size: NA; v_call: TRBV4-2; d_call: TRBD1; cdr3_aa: CASRRQGAEFSPLHF; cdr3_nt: TGTGCCAGCAGACGACAGGGGGCCGAATTCTCACCCCTCCACTTT
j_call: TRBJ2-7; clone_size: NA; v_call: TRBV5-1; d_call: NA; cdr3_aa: CATTPDTNSYEQYF; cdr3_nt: TGCGCCACCACGCCCGACACCAACTCCTACGAGCAGTACTTC
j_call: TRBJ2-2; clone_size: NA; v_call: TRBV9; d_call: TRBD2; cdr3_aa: CASSVETSLNTGELFF; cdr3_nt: TGTGCCAGCAGCGTAGAGACTAGCCTAAACACCGGGGAGCTGTTTTTT
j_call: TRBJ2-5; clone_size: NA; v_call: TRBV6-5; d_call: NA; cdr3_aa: CASGPSGRDVETQYF; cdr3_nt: TGTGCCAGCGGCCCTTCTGGGCGGGATGTAGAGACCCAGTACTTC
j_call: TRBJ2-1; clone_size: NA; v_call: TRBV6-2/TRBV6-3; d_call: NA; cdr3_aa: CASSTISPTDYNEQFF; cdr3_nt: TGTGCCAGCAGCACTATAAGCCCGACAGATTACAATGAGCAGTTCTTC
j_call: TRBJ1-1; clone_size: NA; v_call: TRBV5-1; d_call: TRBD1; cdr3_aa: CASSLAGQGPYTEAFF; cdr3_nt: TGCGCCAGCAGCTTGGCGGGACAGGGGCCCTACACTGAAGCTTTCTTT
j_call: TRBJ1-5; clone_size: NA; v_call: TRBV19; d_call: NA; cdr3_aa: CASSIGGRGDNQPQHF; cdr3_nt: TGTGCCAGTAGTATAGGTGGCAGGGGAGACAATCAGCCCCAGCATTTT
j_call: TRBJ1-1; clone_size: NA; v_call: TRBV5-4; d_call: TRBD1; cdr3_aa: CASSDRQGLNTEAFF; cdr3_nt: TGTGCCAGCAGCGATCGACAGGGCTTGAACACTGAAGCTTTCTTT
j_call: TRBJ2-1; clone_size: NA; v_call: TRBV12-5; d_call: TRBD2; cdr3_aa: CASGLGSGAGAKNNEQFF; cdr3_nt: TGTGCTAGTGGTTTGGGGAGTGGGGCGGGAGCAAAGAACAATGAGCAGTTCTTC
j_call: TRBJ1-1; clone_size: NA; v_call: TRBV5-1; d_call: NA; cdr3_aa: CASSLGGFPEAFF; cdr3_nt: TGCGCCAGCAGCTTGGGAGGTTTCCCTGAAGCTTTCTTT
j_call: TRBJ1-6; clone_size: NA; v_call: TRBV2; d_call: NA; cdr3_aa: CASSLGGGLHSPLHF; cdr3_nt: TGTGCCAGCAGCCTCGGGGGGGGGCTACATTCACCCCTCCACTTT
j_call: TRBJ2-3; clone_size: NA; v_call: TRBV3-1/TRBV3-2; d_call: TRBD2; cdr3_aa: CASSRRLAGGYDTQYF; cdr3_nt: TGTGCCAGCAGCCGCCGACTAGCGGGAGGTTACGATACGCAGTATTTT
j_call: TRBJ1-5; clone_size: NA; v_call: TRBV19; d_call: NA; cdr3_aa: CASSPPGGRQPQHF; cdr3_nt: TGTGCCAGTAGTCCCCCTGGGGGGAGACAGCCCCAGCATTTT
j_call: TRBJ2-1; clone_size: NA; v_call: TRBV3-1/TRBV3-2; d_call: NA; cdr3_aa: CASSQVGGATYNEQFF; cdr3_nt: TGTGCCAGCAGCCAAGTAGGGGGGGCCACCTACAATGAGCAGTTCTTC
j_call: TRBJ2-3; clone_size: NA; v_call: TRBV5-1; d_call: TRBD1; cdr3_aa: CASSKIRSGGIGTDTQYF; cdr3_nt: TGCGCCAGCAGCAAAATTAGATCAGGGGGCATTGGGACAGATACGCAGTATTTT
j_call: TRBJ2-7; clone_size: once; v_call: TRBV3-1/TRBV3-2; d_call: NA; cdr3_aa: CASSQHRSSYEQYF; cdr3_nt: TGTGCCAGCAGCCAACACAGGAGCTCCTACGAGCAGTACTTC
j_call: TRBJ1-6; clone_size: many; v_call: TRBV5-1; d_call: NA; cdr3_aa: CASNDGGNSPLHF; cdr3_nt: TGCGCCAGCAACGACGGAGGGAATTCACCCCTCCACTTT
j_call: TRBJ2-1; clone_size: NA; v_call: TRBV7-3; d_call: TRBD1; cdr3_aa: CASSLTLVGQGFDEQFF; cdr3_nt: TGTGCCAGCAGCTTAACGTTGGTAGGACAGGGGTTCGATGAGCAGTTCTTC
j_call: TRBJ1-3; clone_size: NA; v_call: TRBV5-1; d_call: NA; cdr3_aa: CASRRTGPGNTIYF; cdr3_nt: TGCGCCAGCAGGAGGACTGGACCTGGAAACACCATATATTTT
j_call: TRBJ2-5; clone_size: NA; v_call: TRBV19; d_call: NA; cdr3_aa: CASSTRGALGFGTQYF; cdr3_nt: TGTGCCAGTAGTACCCGGGGGGCCTTGGGTTTTGGGACCCAGTACTTC
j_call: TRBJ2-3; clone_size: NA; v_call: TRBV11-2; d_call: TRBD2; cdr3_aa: CASSLTRGAGADTQYF; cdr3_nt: TGTGCCAGCAGCTTAACGCGGGGGGCAGGGGCAGATACGCAGTATTTT
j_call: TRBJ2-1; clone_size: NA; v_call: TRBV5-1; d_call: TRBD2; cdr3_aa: CASSLIMAGGGYEQFF; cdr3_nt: TGCGCCAGCAGCTTGATTATGGCGGGAGGGGGCTATGAGCAGTTCTTC
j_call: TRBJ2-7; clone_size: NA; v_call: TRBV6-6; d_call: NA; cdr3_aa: CASSYPRTRSIYEQYF; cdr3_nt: TGTGCCAGCAGTTACCCCAGGACAAGGAGTATCTACGAGCAGTACTTC
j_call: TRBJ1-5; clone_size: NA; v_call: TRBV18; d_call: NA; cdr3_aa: CASSPGGHSEPQHF; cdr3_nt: TGTGCCAGCTCACCCGGGGGGCATTCGGAACCCCAGCATTTT
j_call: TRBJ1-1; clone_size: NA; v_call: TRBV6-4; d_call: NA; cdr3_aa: CASSAHRQVPVQNTEAFF; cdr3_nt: TGTGCCAGCAGTGCCCACAGACAGGTTCCAGTGCAAAACACTGAAGCTTTCTTT
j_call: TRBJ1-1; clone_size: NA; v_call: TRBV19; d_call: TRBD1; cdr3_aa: CASRGQGANTEAFF; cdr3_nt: TGTGCCAGTAGAGGACAGGGGGCGAACACTGAAGCTTTCTTT
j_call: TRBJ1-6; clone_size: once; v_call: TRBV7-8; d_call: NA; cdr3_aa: CASSLDARQSSYNSPLHF; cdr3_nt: TGTGCCAGCAGCTTAGACGCCCGACAGAGCTCCTATAATTCACCCCTCCACTTT
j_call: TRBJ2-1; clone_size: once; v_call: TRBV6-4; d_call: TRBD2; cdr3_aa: CASSVLAGAGNEQFF; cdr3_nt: TGTGCCAGCAGTGTACTAGCGGGAGCCGGCAATGAGCAGTTCTTC
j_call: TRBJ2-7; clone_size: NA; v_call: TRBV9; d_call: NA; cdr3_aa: CASSVGAGAAEQYF; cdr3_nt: TGTGCCAGCAGCGTAGGGGCGGGGGCCGCCGAGCAGTACTTC
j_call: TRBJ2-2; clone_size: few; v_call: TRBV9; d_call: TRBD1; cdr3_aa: CASSVQGETGELFF; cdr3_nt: TGTGCCAGCAGCGTTCAGGGGGAAACCGGGGAGCTGTTTTTT
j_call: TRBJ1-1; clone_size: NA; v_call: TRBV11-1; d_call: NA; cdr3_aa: CASSLARNTEAFF; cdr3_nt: TGTGCCAGCAGCTTAGCCAGAAACACTGAAGCTTTCTTT
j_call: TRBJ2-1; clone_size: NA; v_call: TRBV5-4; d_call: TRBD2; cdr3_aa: CASRLGTSGRGEQFF; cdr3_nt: TGTGCCAGCAGGTTGGGGACTAGCGGGAGGGGAGAGCAGTTCTTC
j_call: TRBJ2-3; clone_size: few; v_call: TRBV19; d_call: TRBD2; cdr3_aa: CASSTSGGSDTQYF; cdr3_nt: TGTGCCAGTAGCACTAGCGGGGGGTCAGATACGCAGTATTTT
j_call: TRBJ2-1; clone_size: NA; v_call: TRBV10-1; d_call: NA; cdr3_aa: CASSGLGGNEQFF; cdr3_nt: TGCGCCAGCAGTGGGCTCGGGGGCAATGAGCAGTTCTTC
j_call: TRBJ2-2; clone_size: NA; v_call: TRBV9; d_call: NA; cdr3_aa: CASSVAPDGELFF; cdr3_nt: TGTGCCAGCAGCGTAGCCCCAGACGGGGAGCTGTTTTTT
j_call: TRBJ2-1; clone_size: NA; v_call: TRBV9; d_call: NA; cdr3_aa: CASSAPGSNEQFF; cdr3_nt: TGTGCCAGCAGCGCCCCAGGTTCCAATGAGCAGTTCTTC